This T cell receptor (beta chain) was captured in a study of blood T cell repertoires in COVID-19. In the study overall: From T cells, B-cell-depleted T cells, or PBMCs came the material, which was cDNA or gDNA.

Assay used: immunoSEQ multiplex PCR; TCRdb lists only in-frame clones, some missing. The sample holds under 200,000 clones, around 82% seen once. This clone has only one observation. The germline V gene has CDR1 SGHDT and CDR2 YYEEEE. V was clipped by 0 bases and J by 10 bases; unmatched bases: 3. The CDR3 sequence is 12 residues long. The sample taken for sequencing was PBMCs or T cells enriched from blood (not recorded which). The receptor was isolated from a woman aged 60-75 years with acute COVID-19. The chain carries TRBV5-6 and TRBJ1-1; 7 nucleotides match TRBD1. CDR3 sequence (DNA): TGTGCCAGCAGCTTGGAGGGGGCTCGAGCTTTCTTT. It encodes CASSLEGARAFF.